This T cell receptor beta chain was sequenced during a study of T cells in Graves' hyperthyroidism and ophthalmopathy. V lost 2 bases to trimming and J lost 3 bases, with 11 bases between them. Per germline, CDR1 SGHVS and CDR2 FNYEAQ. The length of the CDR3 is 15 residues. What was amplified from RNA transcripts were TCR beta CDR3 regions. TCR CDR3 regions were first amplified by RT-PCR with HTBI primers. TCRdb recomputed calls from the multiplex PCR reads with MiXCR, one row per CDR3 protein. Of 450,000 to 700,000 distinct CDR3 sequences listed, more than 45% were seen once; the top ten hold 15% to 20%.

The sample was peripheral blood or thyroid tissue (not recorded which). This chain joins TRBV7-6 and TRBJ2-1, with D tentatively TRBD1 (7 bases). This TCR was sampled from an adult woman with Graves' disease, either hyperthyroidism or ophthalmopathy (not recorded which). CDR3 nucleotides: TGTGCCAGCAGCTTACGACAGGGACTCTACAATGAGCAGTTCTTC. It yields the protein CASSLRQGLYNEQFF. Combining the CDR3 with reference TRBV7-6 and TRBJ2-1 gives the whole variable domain GAGVSQSPRYKVTKRGQDVALRCDPISGHVSLYWYRQALGQGPEFLTYFNYEAQQDKSGLPNDRFSAERPEGSISTLTIQRTEQRDSAMYRCASSLRQGLYNEQFFGPGTRLTVL.